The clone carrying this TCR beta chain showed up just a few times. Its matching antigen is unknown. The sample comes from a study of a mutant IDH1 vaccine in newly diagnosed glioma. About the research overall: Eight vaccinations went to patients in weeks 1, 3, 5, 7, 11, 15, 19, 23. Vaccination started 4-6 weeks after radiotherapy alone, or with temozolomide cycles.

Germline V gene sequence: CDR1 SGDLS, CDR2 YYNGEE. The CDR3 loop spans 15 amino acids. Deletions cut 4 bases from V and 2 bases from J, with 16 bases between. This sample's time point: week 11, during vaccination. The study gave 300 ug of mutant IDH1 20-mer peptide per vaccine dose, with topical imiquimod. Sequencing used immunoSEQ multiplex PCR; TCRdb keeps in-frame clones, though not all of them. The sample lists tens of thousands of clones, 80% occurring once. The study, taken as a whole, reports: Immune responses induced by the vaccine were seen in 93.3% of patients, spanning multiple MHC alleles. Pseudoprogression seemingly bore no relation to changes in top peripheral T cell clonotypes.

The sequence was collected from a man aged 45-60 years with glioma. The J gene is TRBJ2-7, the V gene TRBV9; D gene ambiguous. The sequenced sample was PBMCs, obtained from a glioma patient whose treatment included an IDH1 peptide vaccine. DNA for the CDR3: TGTGCCAGCAGCAAGGAATACGGTAGAGCCTACGAGCAGTACTTC. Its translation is CASSKEYGRAYEQYF.